Following are 22 T cell receptor beta chains from one sample sequenced in a study of vaccination effects on CD4 cells after COVID-19. Their antigen targets remain unknown. Repertoires were generated with immunoSEQ multiplex PCR, while TCRdb's copy carries only in-frame clones and drops some. The sample has roughly 71,000 clones; under 80% are singletons. Expansion with viral peptide pools was applied to antigen-specific CD4+ T cells by the ViraFEST assay prior to sequencing. Cells that had been cultured for 10 days were the source of isolated CD4+ T cells. Participants were vaccinated with two doses of either the BNT162b2 or mRNA-1273 vaccine. Source: CD4+ T cells from PBMCs cultured with HCoV-OC43 spike peptides, taken after COVID-19 vaccination. The subset denotes: HCoV-OC43 spike overlapping peptide pool stimulation. These receptors came from a human donor who received a COVID-19 vaccine.

This clone appeared once. The genes are TRBV6-6 and TRBJ2-2; D remains unclear. V was shortened by 4 bases and J by 0 bases, with 9 bases between the two germline ends. CDR1 MNHNY and CDR2 SVGAGI come from the germline V gene (reference sequence). The CDR3 consists of 15 residues. For the CDR3, the DNA is TGTGCCAGCAGTTTCACAAGACCGAACACCGGGGAGCTGTTTTTT. It codes for CASSFTRPNTGELFF.

V and J are TRBV2 and TRBJ1-3; 7 bases match TRBD1. CDR1 is SNHLY, CDR2 FYNNEI, per germline. The CDR3 loop spans 14 amino acids. J was trimmed by 0 bases and V by 8 bases; bases with no gene match: 4. This CDR3 is CASRDRISGNTIYF. Written as DNA, the CDR3 is TGTGCCAGCCGGGACAGAATCTCTGGAAACACCATATATTTT.

The V gene is TRBV1, the J gene TRBJ2-1; TRBD1 reflects the table's D call only, with no check against the DNA. TRBV1 corresponds to a pseudogene. CDR3 size: 13 residues. This CDR3 is CTSTGDSYNEQFF. Written as DNA, the CDR3 is TGCACCAGCACAGGGGACTCCTACAATGAGCAGTTCTTC.

The chain carries TRBV28 and TRBJ1-3, with TRBD1 matching 7 bases. V was pared by 3 bases and J by 1 base, with 6 bases of the junction left unmatched. This CDR3 is 16 amino acids long. Germline CDR1 MDHEN, CDR2 SYDVKM. CDR3 coding DNA: TGTGCCAGCAGTTTGGGGCAGGGGGGATCTGGAAACACCATATATTTT. Translation: CASSLGQGGSGNTIYF.

Regarding this clone: The identical CDR3 is also encoded by other nucleotide sequences in the sample. The chain links TRBV24-1 to TRBJ2-3, with D unclear. This CDR3 has 14 residues. Germline V CDR1 and CDR2: KGHDR, SFDVKD. V lost 4 bases and J 1 base, leaving 8 bases between the germline ends. The CDR3 DNA reads as TGTGCCACCAGTGACCGCCGGGGCACAGATACGCAGTATTTT. As protein: CATSDRRGTDTQYF.

The rearrangement uses TRBV6-1 and TRBJ1-4; D is undetermined. Germline lookup yields CDR1 MNHNS and CDR2 SASEGT. Trimming stripped 1 base from V and 16 bases from J, with 10 bases between. This CDR3 has 11 residues. CDR3: CASSEGGMAFF. The CDR3 nucleotides read TGTGCCAGCAGTGAAGGAGGGATGGCGTTTTTT.

This chain uses TRBV5-6 with TRBJ2-3; possibly TRBD2 for D (6 bases). Germline assignment: CDR1 SGHDT and CDR2 YYEEEE. CDR3 length: 17 residues. V was clipped by 1 base and J by 4 bases, with 19 bases between them. In DNA, the CDR3 is TGTGCCAGCAGCTTGAGGCAGGCCTGGAGGGGCCCAGATACGCAGTATTTT. Translating it yields CASSLRQAWRGPDTQYF.

The sample holds a few counts of this clone. The chain combines TRBV7-3 with TRBJ1-1, with a tentative D call TRBD1 (5 bases). This CDR3 has 14 residues. The germline V gene has CDR1 SGHTA and CDR2 FQGTGA. V lost 5 bases and J 6 bases, leaving 16 bases between the germline ends. The CDR3 reads CASSASTGVAEAFF. Written as DNA, the CDR3 is TGTGCCAGCAGCGCTAGTACAGGAGTCGCTGAAGCTTTCTTT. Full variable domain (outside the CDR3, taken from reference TRBV7-3 and TRBJ1-1): GAGVSQTPSNKVTEKGKYVELRCDPISGHTALYWYRQSLGQGPEFLIYFQGTGAADDSGLPNDRFFAVRPEGSVSTLKIQRTERGDSAVYLCASSASTGVAEAFFGQGTRLTVV.

This chain connects TRBV7-7 to TRBJ2-1; a weak D match, TRBD2 (5 bases). The germline V and J ends were trimmed by 5 bases and 5 bases, with 10 bases remaining between them. CDR3 size: 13 residues. The germline gives CDR1 SSHAT, CDR2 FNYEAQ (reference sequence). The CDR3 sequence: CASSRGGNNEQFF. Here the CDR3 DNA reads TGTGCCAGCAGCCGGGGTGGTAACAATGAGCAGTTCTTC.

The rearrangement uses TRBV28 and TRBJ2-7; the match to TRBD2 covers 8 bases. Germline CDR1 is MDHEN and CDR2 is SYDVKM. With V trimmed by 5 bases and J by 5 bases, 14 bases remained unmatched. The CDR3 has 16 residues. CDR3 nucleotide sequence: TGTGCCAGCAGTCCTACAGGGTCACTAGCGGTCGACGAGCAGTACGTC. This translates into CASSPTGSLAVDEQYV.

The chain uses TRBV7-2 and TRBJ2-7, with 7 bases that match TRBD2. CDR1 SGHTA and CDR2 FQGNSA come from the germline V gene. This CDR3 contains 14 residues. Trimming cost V 5 bases and J 3 bases; bases outside gene matches: 7. This chain's CDR3 is CASSPTASGYEQYV. In DNA, the CDR3 is TGTGCCAGCAGCCCCACCGCTAGCGGCTACGAGCAGTACGTC.

This clone came up once. V gene TRBV19 combines with J gene TRBJ2-6; no definite D call. Germline V lookup: CDR1 LNHDA, CDR2 SQIVND (reference sequence). V was trimmed by 7 bases and J by 3 bases, leaving 7 bases between them. This CDR3 region has 13 residues. In DNA form, the CDR3 reads TGTGCCAGTACAAGGGTTGGGGCCAACGTCCTGACTTTC. Amino acid sequence: CASTRVGANVLTF.

The V call is TRBV6-5, the J call TRBJ1-2; D uncertain. V lost 10 bases, J lost 2 bases, and 14 bases lay in between. CDR3 size: 13 residues. CDR1 is MNHEY and CDR2 is SVGAGI in the germline V gene. The CDR3: CANRNVPNYGYTF. In nucleotides, the CDR3 is TGTGCCAACCGTAATGTACCCAACTATGGCTACACCTTC.

For the CDR3, the DNA is TGTGCCAGTAGTATACAGGGTGATGGAAGGAACACTGAAGCTTTCTTT. This codes for CASSIQGDGRNTEAFF. V and J are TRBV19 and TRBJ1-1, with D possibly matching TRBD1 (5 bases). Per the germline V gene, CDR1 is LNHDA and CDR2 is SQIVND (reference sequence). Trimming removed 2 bases at V and 1 base at J, with 14 bases between. CDR3 length: 16 amino acids. Based on the CDR3 plus reference TRBV19 and TRBJ1-1, the full variable domain is DGGITQSPKYLFRKEGQNVTLSCEQNLNHDAMYWYRQDPGQGLRLIYYSQIVNDFQKGDIAEGYSVSREKKESFPLTVTSAQKNPTAFYLCASSIQGDGRNTEAFFGQGTRLTVV.

The V gene is TRBV15, the J gene TRBJ2-3; D may be TRBD1 or TRBD2 (6 bases each). The germline V gene encodes CDR1 LNHNV and CDR2 YYDKDF (reference sequence). CDR3 size: 15 residues. V was trimmed by 0 bases and J by 7 bases, leaving 14 bases between them. CDR3 sequence: CATSRDLGGTNTQYF. The CDR3 DNA is TGTGCCACCAGCAGAGATCTAGGGGGGACCAATACGCAGTATTTT.

The chain joins TRBV5-1 to TRBJ2-1, with D perhaps matching TRBD2 (7 bases). Trimming cost V 1 base and J 2 bases, with 13 bases left between them. CDR1 and CDR2 from the germline V gene are SGHRS and YFSETQ. The CDR3 spans 16 residues. The chain's CDR3 is CASSLFAGAAYNEQFF. The CDR3 region has the DNA TGCGCCAGCAGCTTGTTTGCGGGGGCAGCCTACAATGAGCAGTTCTTC.

V gene TRBV10-3 combines with J gene TRBJ1-4, with 9 bases aligning to TRBD1. The CDR3 is 14 residues long. Looked up from germline, CDR1 is ENHRY and CDR2 is SYGVKD. The V and J ends lost 10 bases and 8 bases, in that order; junction bases with no gene match: 11. Here the CDR3 reads CATAGTGMDEKLFF. As DNA, the CDR3 is TGTGCCACCGCCGGGACAGGGATGGACGAAAAACTGTTTTTT.

This rearrangement joins TRBV28 to TRBJ1-1; a possible D gene is TRBD1 (5 bases). CDR3 size: 15 residues. Germline CDR1 MDHEN, CDR2 SYDVKM. Trimming pared 5 bases from V and 2 bases from J, leaving 15 bases between. The CDR3: CASSRSWGLNTEAFF. In nucleotides, the CDR3 is TGTGCCAGCAGTCGTTCTTGGGGACTAAACACTGAAGCTTTCTTT.

The V gene is TRBV5-1, the J gene TRBJ2-1, with TRBD1 matching over 9 bases. Looked up from germline, CDR1 is SGHRS and CDR2 is YFSETQ. J was trimmed by 8 bases and V by 4 bases; bases with no gene match: 7. This CDR3 comprises 14 residues. Here the CDR3 DNA reads TGCGCCAGCAGCGCAAAGGACAGGGGCCATGAGCAGTTCTTC. Translated, it gives CASSAKDRGHEQFF.

J is TRBJ1-5 and V is TRBV6-2 or TRBV6-3; D is ambiguous. V was clipped by 4 bases and J by 0 bases, with 22 bases between them. The CDR3 extends over 19 amino acids. Germline V lookup: CDR1 MNHEY, CDR2 SVGEGT. The CDR3 DNA reads as TGTGCCAGCAGTTCATCCGACTTATCAACACACACTAGCAATCAGCCCCAGCATTTT. Its translation is CASSSSDLSTHTSNQPQHF.

The CDR3 spells CASSIGGIVDTQYF. CDR3 DNA: TGTGCCAGTAGTATCGGCGGCATTGTGGATACGCAGTATTTT. The rearrangement uses TRBV19 and TRBJ2-3, with D unresolved. Deletions cut 3 bases from V and 6 bases from J, with 13 bases between. CDR1 is LNHDA and CDR2 is SQIVND in the germline V gene (reference sequence). CDR3 size: 14 residues. Full variable domain (outside the CDR3, taken from reference TRBV19 and TRBJ2-3): DGGITQSPKYLFRKEGQNVTLSCEQNLNHDAMYWYRQDPGQGLRLIYYSQIVNDFQKGDIAEGYSVSREKKESFPLTVTSAQKNPTAFYLCASSIGGIVDTQYFGPGTRLTVL.

The chain carries TRBV5-6 and TRBJ2-1; the D is unclear. This CDR3 has 16 amino acids. The ends were cut back, 1 base at V and 6 bases at J, with 17 bases in the middle. Germline loops: CDR1 SGHDT, CDR2 YYEEEE. CDR3 nucleotides: TGTGCCAGCAGCTTGACCCCCATCGGGTCTCCCAATGAGCAGTTCTTC. Its protein product is CASSLTPIGSPNEQFF.